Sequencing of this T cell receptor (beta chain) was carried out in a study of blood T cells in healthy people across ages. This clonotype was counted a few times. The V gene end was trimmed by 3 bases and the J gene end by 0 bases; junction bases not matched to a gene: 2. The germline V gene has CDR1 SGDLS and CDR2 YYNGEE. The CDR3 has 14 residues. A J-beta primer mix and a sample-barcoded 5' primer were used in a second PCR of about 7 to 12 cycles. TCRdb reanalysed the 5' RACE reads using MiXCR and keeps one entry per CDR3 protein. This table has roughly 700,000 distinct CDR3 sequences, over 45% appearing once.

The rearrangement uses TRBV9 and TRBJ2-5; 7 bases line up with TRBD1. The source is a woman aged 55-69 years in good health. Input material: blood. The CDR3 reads CASSAGQYQETQYF. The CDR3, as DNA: TGTGCCAGCAGCGCGGGACAGTACCAAGAGACCCAGTACTTC. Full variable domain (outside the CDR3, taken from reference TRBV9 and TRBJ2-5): DSGVTQTPKHLITATGQRVTLRCSPRSGDLSVYWYQQSLDQGLQFLIQYYNGEERAKGNILERFSAQQFPDLHSELNLSSLELGDSALYFCASSAGQYQETQYFGPGTRLLVL.